These 2 T cell receptor beta chains were sequenced from one sample in a study of Ad26.COV2.S vaccination and SARS-CoV-2 variants. Repertoires were generated with immunoSEQ multiplex PCR, while TCRdb's copy carries only in-frame clones and drops some. The sample lists around 300,000 clones, almost 90% seen once, with about 5% in the top ten. This sample's treatment: roughly 18 received Ad26.COV2.S at low or high dose, single or two shots; about 5 received placebo; per-sample allocation not given. Sampling was done on day 63 after the first vaccine or placebo injection. Source: peripheral blood, taken in a trial of Ad26.COV2.S vaccine versus placebo. Receptors were obtained from a person aged 18 to 65 who received the Ad26.COV2.S COVID-19 vaccine or a placebo.

This chain links TRBV10-3 with TRBJ1-1, with D possibly TRBD1 on 5 matching bases. This CDR3 comprises 13 residues. The V end was cut by 4 bases, the J end by 1 base, with 7 bases between. Germline V gene sequence: CDR1 ENHRY, CDR2 SYGVKD. The CDR3 bases are TGTGCCATCAGTGGGGGCGAGAACACTGAAGCTTTCTTT. Translation: CAISGGENTEAFF.

This clone was recorded only once. The chain has TRBV7-6 and TRBJ2-2, with D perhaps given as TRBD1 or TRBD2 (7 bases each). The CDR3 contains 17 residues. CDR1 is SGHVS, CDR2 FNYEAQ, per germline. The V end lost 1 base, the J end lost 5 bases, and 17 bases lay between the germline ends. CDR3 sequence reads: CASSLDGEGARTGELFF. The CDR3 region has the DNA TGTGCCAGCAGCTTAGACGGGGAGGGGGCGCGAACCGGGGAGCTGTTTTTT.